Below are 18 T cell receptor beta chains sequenced from a single sample in a study of CD8+CD57+ T cells in acquired aplastic anemia. The study profiled TCR beta VDJ and CDR3 using genomic DNA as template. One entry per CDR3 protein, called by TCRdb with MiXCR from the reads. The table has 150,000 to 200,000 distinct CDR3 sequences, less than 65% seen once. The sample taken for sequencing was sorted CD4+, CD8+, or CD8+CD57+ T cells (not recorded which) from PBMCs. The receptor source for this set is a human donor with severe aplastic anemia or a healthy control (not recorded which).

The chain joins TRBV7-9 to TRBJ2-2; 9 bases are a match to TRBD1. Losses at the gene ends were 6 bases for V and 6 bases for J; bases not matched to a gene: 14. This CDR3 region has 17 residues. Germline CDR1 and CDR2: SEHNR and FQNEAQ (reference sequence). The CDR3 sequence: CASSLGWDREDAGELFF. CDR3 nucleotides: TGTGCCAGCAGTTTGGGGTGGGACAGGGAAGACGCCGGGGAGCTGTTTTTT.

This clonotype was counted ten times or more. This chain connects TRBV5-1 to TRBJ2-3; 10 bases match TRBD1. The CDR3 runs 20 residues. With V trimmed by 0 bases and J by 2 bases, 15 bases remained unmatched. CDR1 is SGHRS, CDR2 YFSETQ, per germline. This chain's CDR3 is CASSLGPKKWTGGITDTQYF. CDR3 bases: TGCGCCAGCAGCTTGGGTCCGAAAAAATGGACAGGGGGGATCACAGATACGCAGTATTTT.

This clonotype was found a few times. The rearrangement joins TRBV6-5 to TRBJ1-2; 7 positions agree with TRBD1. The V gene's germline CDR1 is MNHEY and CDR2 SVGAGI. There are 14 residues in the CDR3. J was trimmed by 7 bases and V by 2 bases; bases with no gene match: 7. CDR3 coding DNA: TGTGCCAGCAGTTACGCGGAAGGGGGCCTTGGCTACACCTTC. This codes for CASSYAEGGLGYTF.

In its sample, this clonotype was seen a few times. This chain joins TRBV7-9 and TRBJ2-7; D is uncertain. The CDR3 is 11 residues long. Germline CDR1 SEHNR, CDR2 FQNEAQ (reference sequence). V was cut by 3 bases and J by 6 bases, with 6 bases left in between. As DNA, the CDR3 is TGTGCCAGCAGCTTTCCCCCCGAGCAGTACTTC. This encodes CASSFPPEQYF. The variable domain in full, with the rest retrieved from reference TRBV7-9 and TRBJ2-7, is DTGVSQNPRHKITKRGQNVTFRCDPISEHNRLYWYRQTLGQGPEFLTYFQNEAQLEKSRLLSDRFSAERPKGSFSTLEIQRTEQGDSAMYLCASSFPPEQYFGPGTRLTVT.

This clonotype was seen repeatedly, ten times or more. The V call is TRBV11-2, the J call TRBJ2-1, with D perhaps TRBD2 (6 bases). There are 17 residues in the CDR3. Germline lookup yields CDR1 SGHAT and CDR2 FQNNGV. Trimming stripped 5 bases from V and 5 bases from J, with 22 bases between. CDR3 residues: CASSPQLYGTLDNEQFF. Here the CDR3 DNA reads TGTGCCAGCAGCCCCCAGTTATACGGGACTCTAGACAATGAGCAGTTCTTC.

This chain links TRBV19 with TRBJ1-1, with unresolved D. Deletions cut 3 bases from V and 2 bases from J, with 10 bases between. Germline-derived CDR1 and CDR2 are LNHDA and SQIVND (reference sequence). This CDR3 contains 14 residues. CDR3 sequence: CASSIGLANTEAFF. CDR3 coding DNA: TGTGCCAGTAGTATCGGACTAGCTAACACTGAAGCTTTCTTT.

This clonotype was observed at least ten times. The V gene is TRBV10-3, the J gene TRBJ2-5, with D perhaps being TRBD1 or TRBD2 (5 bases each). CDR3 length: 18 amino acids. Per the germline V gene, CDR1 is ENHRY and CDR2 is SYGVKD. The V end was cut by 10 bases, the J end by 1 base, with 28 bases between. CDR3 in amino acids: CATQPRDEENGAQETQYF. The CDR3 DNA follows: TGTGCCACCCAGCCCCGGGACGAGGAGAATGGGGCCCAAGAGACCCAGTACTTC.

The gene calls are TRBV2 and TRBJ2-1, with 9 bases matching TRBD2. The CDR3 covers 16 residues. CDR1 SNHLY and CDR2 FYNNEI come from the germline V gene. The trim removed 3 bases at V and 5 bases at J, leaving 8 bases unmatched. CDR3 nucleotide sequence: TGTGCCAGCAGTGATAGGCTAGCGGGGCTTAACAATGAGCAGTTCTTC. Translation gives CASSDRLAGLNNEQFF.

This clonotype was seen at least ten times. The V gene is TRBV19, the J gene TRBJ2-2; no reliable D call. V lost 5 bases to trimming and J lost 4 bases, with 2 bases between them. This CDR3 has 11 residues. Germline CDR1 LNHDA, CDR2 SQIVND (reference sequence). As DNA, the CDR3 is TGTGCCAGTAGTTCCACCGGGGAGCTGTTTTTT. This gives the protein CASSSTGELFF.

The rearrangement links TRBV29-1 to TRBJ2-1; D is unresolved. V was clipped by 6 bases and J by 10 bases, with 16 bases between them. Germline V CDR1 and CDR2: SQVTM, ANQGSEA. CDR3 size: 12 residues. The CDR3 DNA sequence: TGCAGCGTGCTGACCTCTGGTGGGGAGCAGTTCTTC. Amino acids: CSVLTSGGEQFF.

This sequence joins TRBV7-9 and TRBJ2-7, with TRBD1 matching 11 bases. Germline V gives CDR1 SEHNR, CDR2 FQNEAQ (reference sequence). V trimming: 0 bases; J trimming: 3 bases; junction bases outside the gene matches: 1. The CDR3 contains 15 residues. The CDR3 loop is CASSLAGTGGYEQYF. The DNA for the CDR3 is TGTGCCAGCAGCTTAGCCGGGACAGGGGGCTACGAGCAGTACTTC.

This chain uses TRBV7-9 with TRBJ2-3; D gene ambiguous. The germline V gene encodes CDR1 SEHNR and CDR2 FQNEAQ (reference sequence). V lost 2 bases to trimming and J lost 11 bases, with 17 bases between them. CDR3 size: 14 residues. The CDR3 region is CASSLTLGNNEQYF. The CDR3, as DNA: TGTGCCAGCAGCTTAACGCTAGGAAACAATGAGCAGTATTTT.

This clonotype has a count of ten or more. CDR3: CASSVSSGRGRDTQYF. Written as DNA, the CDR3 is TGTGCCAGCAGCGTATCATCCGGTAGGGGACGGGATACGCAGTATTTT. V usage is TRBV9 and J usage is TRBJ2-3; D assignment may be TRBD1 or TRBD2 (5 bases each). CDR3 length equals 16 residues. V gave up 1 base and J gave up 6 bases, with 18 bases separating them. Germline CDR1 SGDLS, CDR2 YYNGEE.

This clonotype was seen a handful of times. This chain links TRBV5-1 with TRBJ2-7, with TRBD1 identical over 9 bases. V shed 3 bases, J shed 5 bases, and the junction held 6 bases outside the gene matches. The CDR3 loop spans 14 amino acids. Germline lookup yields CDR1 SGHRS and CDR2 YFSETQ. The CDR3 DNA sequence: TGCGCCAGCAGCTCCGGGACAGGGCACCACGAGCAGTACTTC. Its translation: CASSSGTGHHEQYF. The full variable domain, with the rest looked up from reference TRBV5-1 and TRBJ2-7, is KAGVTQTPRYLIKTRGQQVTLSCSPISGHRSVSWYQQTPGQGLQFLFEYFSETQRNKGNFPGRFSGRQFSNSRSEMNVSTLELGDSALYLCASSSGTGHHEQYFGPGTRLTVT.

The CDR3 reads CASKSDRASGNTIYF. The CDR3 nucleotides are TGTGCCAGCAAATCGGACAGGGCCTCTGGAAACACCATATATTTT. The V call is TRBV2, the J call TRBJ1-3; 8 positions match TRBD1. The germline gives CDR1 SNHLY, CDR2 FYNNEI. Germline trimming cut 7 bases from V and 0 bases from J; bases unmatched to any gene: 5. The CDR3 is 15 amino acids.

V and J are TRBV19 and TRBJ1-3, with D perhaps TRBD1 (6 bases). The CDR3 consists of 14 residues. Trimming took off 5 bases at V and 6 bases at J, with 14 bases between the two ends. Per the germline V gene, CDR1 is LNHDA and CDR2 is SQIVND (reference sequence). The chain's CDR3 is CASSLQGTENTIYF. The CDR3 DNA reads as TGTGCCAGTAGTCTACAGGGTACTGAAAACACCATATATTTT.

This clonotype came up many times. The chain combines TRBV18 with TRBJ1-2, with D maybe TRBD1 (5 bases). The germline V gene encodes CDR1 KGHSH and CDR2 LQKENI. There are 14 residues in the CDR3. The V gene lost 2 bases and the J gene lost 8 bases, with 15 bases spanning the gap. The CDR3 DNA sequence: TGTGCCAGCTCACCAGGGCAGGGCTCGATCGGCTACACCTTC. Amino acids: CASSPGQGSIGYTF.

Concerning this clonotype itself: The junction departs from the called germline gene at one end, perhaps through a read error. The rearrangement joins TRBV2 to TRBJ1-6; the D gene is possibly TRBD1 (5 bases). CDR1 SNHLY and CDR2 FYNNEI come from the germline V gene. The CDR3 length is 12 residues. CDR3 protein: CVGGEGRSPLHF. CDR3 DNA sequence: TGCGTTGGTGGAGAGGGACGTTCACCCCTCCACTTT.